A single sample is the source of the 10 T cell receptor beta chains below, sequenced in a study of T cells in Graves' hyperthyroidism and ophthalmopathy. TCR beta CDR3 regions were amplified from RNA. First-round RT-PCR of the TCR CDR3 relied on the HTBI primer set. Each CDR3 protein is one row after TCRdb ran MiXCR on the multiplex PCR reads. The data contain roughly 260,000 distinct CDR3 sequences, roughly 15% of them singletons. Source material: blood. The source of these receptors is a woman between 40 and 50 years old with Graves' hyperthyroidism that later progressed to Graves' ophthalmopathy.

This clonotype was found many times. The chain carries TRBV30 and TRBJ2-1; tentatively, D is TRBD2 (6 bases). CDR1 is GTSNPN and CDR2 is SVGIG in the germline V gene (reference sequence). The CDR3 has 16 amino acids. Trimming left V 1 base short and J 9 bases short, with 22 bases between. CDR3 residues: CAWSEELAFINGEQFF. The CDR3 DNA is TGTGCCTGGAGTGAGGAACTAGCCTTCATCAATGGTGAGCAGTTCTTC.

This clonotype was counted between two and nine times. This rearrangement joins TRBV6-1 to TRBJ2-1, with 10 positions matching TRBD2. V was clipped by 8 bases and J by 3 bases; unmatched bases: 7. Germline assignment: CDR1 MNHNS and CDR2 SASEGT. The CDR3 has 15 amino acids. DNA of the CDR3: TGTGCCAGCCCGGAAAGCGGGAGGGACTACAATGAGCAGTTCTTC. This sequence encodes CASPESGRDYNEQFF.

The sample holds many counts of this clonotype. CDR3 nucleotides: TGCGCCAGCAGCCAAGTTTCGCGGGAGGGCCTCACAGATACGCAGTATTTT. Translating it yields CASSQVSREGLTDTQYF. This chain links TRBV4-1 with TRBJ2-3; TRBD2 agrees at 9 bases. The trim removed 1 base at V and 2 bases at J, leaving 7 bases unmatched. From germline, CDR1 is MGHRA and CDR2 YSYEKL. The CDR3 length is 17 residues.

This clonotype was detected only a few times. The chain links TRBV30 to TRBJ2-2, with 7 bases aligning to TRBD2. CDR1 and CDR2 from the germline V gene are GTSNPN and SVGIG (reference sequence). The CDR3 sequence is 20 residues long. The V gene end was trimmed by 1 base and the J gene end by 2 bases; junction bases not matched to a gene: 19. CDR3 region: CAWSDGDYLPGLPNTGELFF. CDR3 DNA sequence: TGTGCCTGGAGTGACGGGGATTACCTACCGGGACTACCAAACACCGGGGAGCTGTTTTTT.

The sample holds a few counts of this clonotype. The chain is built from TRBV19 and TRBJ2-1; TRBD2 might be the D (5 bases). The CDR3 length is 16 residues. Germline values: CDR1 LNHDA, CDR2 SQIVND (reference sequence). The germline V and J ends were trimmed by 4 bases and 2 bases, with 15 bases remaining between them. The CDR3 nucleotides are TGTGCCAGTAGTAACGGGGATAGTGAGCCCTACAATGAGCAGTTCTTC. This sequence encodes CASSNGDSEPYNEQFF.

This clonotype was found many times. This chain joins TRBV12-3 or TRBV12-4 and TRBJ2-5; 9 nucleotides line up with TRBD1. After removal of 5 bases from V and 5 bases from J, the junction contained 9 bases not matched to a gene. This CDR3 has 15 amino acids. CDR3 sequence (DNA): TGTGCCAGCAGTCAACGCGACAGGGGGGTTGAGACCCAGTACTTC. Translated: CASSQRDRGVETQYF.

The chain has TRBV9 and TRBJ2-2; tentatively, D is TRBD1 (6 bases). Germline assignment: CDR1 SGDLS and CDR2 YYNGEE. The CDR3 runs 17 residues. Trimming stripped 0 bases from V and 2 bases from J, with 14 bases between. The CDR3 reads CASSVAQNRANTGELFF. The CDR3 DNA follows: TGTGCCAGCAGCGTAGCCCAAAACAGGGCCAACACCGGGGAGCTGTTTTTT.

The V gene is TRBV4-1, the J gene TRBJ1-4; no clear D. Trimming left V 4 bases short and J 2 bases short, with 8 bases between. Germline V gene data show CDR1 as MGHRA and CDR2 as YSYEKL. The CDR3 is 14 residues long. The CDR3 region is CASSLRTTNEKLFF. The CDR3 DNA reads TGCGCCAGCAGCCTAAGAACTACTAATGAAAAACTGTTTTTT.

The chain couples TRBV19 to TRBJ1-5; 10 positions agree with TRBD1. Unmatched junction bases numbered 8, after V lost 7 bases and J lost 5 bases. There are 15 residues in the CDR3. CDR1 is LNHDA, CDR2 SQIVND, per germline (reference sequence). This CDR3 reads CASTQDRGRDQPQHF. Written as DNA, the CDR3 is TGTGCCAGTACCCAAGACAGGGGGCGGGATCAGCCCCAGCATTTT. The whole variable domain, remainder taken from reference TRBV19 and TRBJ1-5, is DGGITQSPKYLFRKEGQNVTLSCEQNLNHDAMYWYRQDPGQGLRLIYYSQIVNDFQKGDIAEGYSVSREKKESFPLTVTSAQKNPTAFYLCASTQDRGRDQPQHFGDGTRLSIL.

This chain connects TRBV5-1 to TRBJ2-1; 10 nucleotides agree with TRBD2. The germline V gene encodes CDR1 SGHRS and CDR2 YFSETQ. This CDR3 comprises 15 residues. With 4 bases clipped from V and 9 bases from J, the junction kept 10 bases outside the gene matches. CDR3: CASSPAGGPDGEQFF. CDR3 DNA: TGCGCCAGCAGCCCAGCGGGAGGGCCCGACGGTGAGCAGTTCTTC.